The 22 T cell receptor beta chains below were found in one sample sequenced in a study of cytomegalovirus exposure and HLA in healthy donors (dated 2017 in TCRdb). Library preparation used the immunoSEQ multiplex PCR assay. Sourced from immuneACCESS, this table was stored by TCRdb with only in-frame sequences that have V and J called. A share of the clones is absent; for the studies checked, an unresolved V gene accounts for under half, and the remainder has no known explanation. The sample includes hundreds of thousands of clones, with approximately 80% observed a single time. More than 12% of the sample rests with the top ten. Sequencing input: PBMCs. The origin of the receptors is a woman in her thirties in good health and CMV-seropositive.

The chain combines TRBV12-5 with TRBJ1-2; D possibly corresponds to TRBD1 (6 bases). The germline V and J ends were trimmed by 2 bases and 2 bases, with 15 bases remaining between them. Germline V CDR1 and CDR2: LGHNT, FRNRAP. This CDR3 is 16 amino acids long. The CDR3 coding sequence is TGTGCTAGTGGTTTGATACAGGGAGCACAAAACTATGGCTACACCTTC. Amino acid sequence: CASGLIQGAQNYGYTF.

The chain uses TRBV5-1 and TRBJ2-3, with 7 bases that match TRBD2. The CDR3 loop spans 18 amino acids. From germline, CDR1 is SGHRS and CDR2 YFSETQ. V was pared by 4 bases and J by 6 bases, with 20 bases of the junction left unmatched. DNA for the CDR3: TGCGCCAGCAGCAACCCCCGGGGGGACCCCCTACCTAGGGATACGCAGTATTTT. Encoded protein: CASSNPRGDPLPRDTQYF.

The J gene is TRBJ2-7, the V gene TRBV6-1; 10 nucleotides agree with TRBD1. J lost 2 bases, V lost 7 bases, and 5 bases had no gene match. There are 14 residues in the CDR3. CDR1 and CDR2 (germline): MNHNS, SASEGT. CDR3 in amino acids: CASKRGQGTYEQYF. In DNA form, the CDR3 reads TGTGCCAGCAAGAGGGGACAGGGGACCTACGAGCAGTACTTC.

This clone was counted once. In DNA, the CDR3 is TGTGCCAGTAGTTTCTCCGGGGATACCTACGAGCAGTACTTC. Protein sequence: CASSFSGDTYEQYF. This chain joins TRBV19 and TRBJ2-7; a weak D match, TRBD2 (5 bases). The ends were cut back, 5 bases at V and 2 bases at J, with 13 bases in the middle. The germline V gene has CDR1 LNHDA and CDR2 SQIVND (reference sequence). This CDR3 has 14 residues.

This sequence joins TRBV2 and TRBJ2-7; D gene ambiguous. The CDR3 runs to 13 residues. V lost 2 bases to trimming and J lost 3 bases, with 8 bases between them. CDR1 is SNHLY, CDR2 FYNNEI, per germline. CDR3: CASSELGDYEQYF. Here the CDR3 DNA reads TGTGCCAGCAGTGAACTCGGTGACTACGAGCAGTACTTC.

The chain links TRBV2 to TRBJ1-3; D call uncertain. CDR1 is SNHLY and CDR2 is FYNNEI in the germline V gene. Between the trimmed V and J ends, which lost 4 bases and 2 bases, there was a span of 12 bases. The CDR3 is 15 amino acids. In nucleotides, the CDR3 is TGTGCCAGCAGTGCTAAAGTACAGCCTGGAAACACCATATATTTT. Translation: CASSAKVQPGNTIYF. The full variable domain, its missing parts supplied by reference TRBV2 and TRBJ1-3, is EPEVTQTPSHQVTQMGQEVILRCVPISNHLYFYWYRQILGQKVEFLVSFYNNEISEKSEIFDDQFSVERPDGSNFTLKIRSTKLEDSAMYFCASSAKVQPGNTIYFGEGSWLTVV.

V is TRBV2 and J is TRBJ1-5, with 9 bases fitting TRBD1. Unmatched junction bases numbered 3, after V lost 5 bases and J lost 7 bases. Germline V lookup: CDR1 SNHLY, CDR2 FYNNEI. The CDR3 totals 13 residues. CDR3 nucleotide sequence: TGTGCCAGCAGTAGGACAGGGGCCCAGCCCCAGCATTTT. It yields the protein CASSRTGAQPQHF.

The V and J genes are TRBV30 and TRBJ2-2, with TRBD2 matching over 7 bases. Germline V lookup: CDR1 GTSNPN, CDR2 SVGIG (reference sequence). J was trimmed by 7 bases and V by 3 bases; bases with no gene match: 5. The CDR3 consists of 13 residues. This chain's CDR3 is CAWSGTTRGELFF. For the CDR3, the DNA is TGTGCCTGGAGCGGGACTACGCGCGGGGAGCTGTTTTTT.

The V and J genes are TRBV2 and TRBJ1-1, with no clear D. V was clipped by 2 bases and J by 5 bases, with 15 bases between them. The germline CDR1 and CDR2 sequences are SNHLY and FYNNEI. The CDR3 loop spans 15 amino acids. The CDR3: CASSEYISLGTEAFF. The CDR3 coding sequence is TGTGCCAGCAGTGAATATATATCCCTGGGGACTGAAGCTTTCTTT.

The DNA for the CDR3 is TGTGCCAGCAGTTTATCAGAGGGCAGGAACATTCAGTACTTC. This encodes CASSLSEGRNIQYF. J is TRBJ2-4 and V is TRBV28, with a tentative D call TRBD2 (5 bases). V shed 1 base and J shed 7 bases, with 11 bases lying between them. The CDR3 totals 14 residues. Germline V gene data show CDR1 as MDHEN and CDR2 as SYDVKM. Using reference TRBV28 and TRBJ2-4 for the parts outside the CDR3, the full variable domain is DVKVTQSSRYLVKRTGEKVFLECVQDMDHENMFWYRQDPGLGLRLIYFSYDVKMKEKGDIPEGYSVSREKKERFSLILESASTNQTSMYLCASSLSEGRNIQYFGAGTRLSVL.

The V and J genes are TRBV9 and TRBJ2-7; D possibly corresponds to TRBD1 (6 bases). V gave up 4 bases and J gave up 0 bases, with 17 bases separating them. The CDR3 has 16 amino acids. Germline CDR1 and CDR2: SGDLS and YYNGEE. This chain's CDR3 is CASSPFGQLSSYEQYF. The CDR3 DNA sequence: TGTGCCAGCAGCCCGTTCGGACAGCTTAGCTCCTACGAGCAGTACTTC.

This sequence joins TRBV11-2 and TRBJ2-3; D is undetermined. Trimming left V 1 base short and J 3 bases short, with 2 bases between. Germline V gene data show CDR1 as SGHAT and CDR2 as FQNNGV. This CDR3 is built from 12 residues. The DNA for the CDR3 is TGTGCCAGCAGCTTAGTGACAGATACGCAGTATTTT. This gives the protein CASSLVTDTQYF.

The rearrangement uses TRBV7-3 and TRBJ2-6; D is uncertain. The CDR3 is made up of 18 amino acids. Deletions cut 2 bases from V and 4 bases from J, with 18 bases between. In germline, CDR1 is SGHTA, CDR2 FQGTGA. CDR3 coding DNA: TGTGCCAGCAGCTTACACGGCAGCGCGCCAAGCGGGGCCAACGTCCTGACTTTC. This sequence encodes CASSLHGSAPSGANVLTF.

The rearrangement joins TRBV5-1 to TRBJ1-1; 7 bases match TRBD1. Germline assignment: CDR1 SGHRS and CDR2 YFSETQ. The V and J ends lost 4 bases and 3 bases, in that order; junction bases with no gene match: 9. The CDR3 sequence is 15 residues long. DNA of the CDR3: TGCGCCAGCAGCCTCTCACAGGGGATCCACACTGAAGCTTTCTTT. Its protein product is CASSLSQGIHTEAFF.

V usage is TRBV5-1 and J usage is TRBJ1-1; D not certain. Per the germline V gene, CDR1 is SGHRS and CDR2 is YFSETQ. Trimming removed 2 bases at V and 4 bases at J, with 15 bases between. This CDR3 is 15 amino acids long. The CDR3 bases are TGCGCCAGCAGCTTACGACCTACCGACGGCACTGAAGCTTTCTTT. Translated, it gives CASSLRPTDGTEAFF.

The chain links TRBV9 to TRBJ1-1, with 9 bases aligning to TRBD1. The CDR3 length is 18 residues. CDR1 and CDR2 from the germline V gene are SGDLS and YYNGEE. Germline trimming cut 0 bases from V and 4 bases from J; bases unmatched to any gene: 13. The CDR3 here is CASSVEGDRALTGTEAFF. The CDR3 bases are TGTGCCAGCAGCGTAGAGGGGGACAGGGCTTTAACAGGCACTGAAGCTTTCTTT.

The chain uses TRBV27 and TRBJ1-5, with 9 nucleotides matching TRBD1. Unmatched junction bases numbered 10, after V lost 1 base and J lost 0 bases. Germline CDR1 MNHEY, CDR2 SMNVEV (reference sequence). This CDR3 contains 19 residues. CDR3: CASSLFKSDRGGSNQPQHF. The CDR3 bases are TGTGCCAGCAGTTTATTCAAGTCGGACAGGGGCGGTAGCAATCAGCCCCAGCATTTT.

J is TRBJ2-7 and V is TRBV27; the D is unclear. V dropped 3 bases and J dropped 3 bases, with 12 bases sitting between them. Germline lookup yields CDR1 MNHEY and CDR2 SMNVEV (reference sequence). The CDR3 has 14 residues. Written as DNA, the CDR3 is TGTGCCAGCAGTTTTTACCCCCGAGTCTACGAGCAGTACTTC. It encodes CASSFYPRVYEQYF.

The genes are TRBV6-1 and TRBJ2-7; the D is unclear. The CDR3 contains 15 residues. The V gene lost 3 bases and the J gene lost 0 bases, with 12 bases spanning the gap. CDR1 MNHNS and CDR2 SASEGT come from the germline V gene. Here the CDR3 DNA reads TGTGCCAGCAGTGATAGAAACAAGGGCTCCTACGAGCAGTACTTC. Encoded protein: CASSDRNKGSYEQYF.

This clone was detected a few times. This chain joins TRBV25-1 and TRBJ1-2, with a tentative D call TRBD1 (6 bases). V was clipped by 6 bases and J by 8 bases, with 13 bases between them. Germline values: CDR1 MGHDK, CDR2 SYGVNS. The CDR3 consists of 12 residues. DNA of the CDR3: TGTGCCAGCAGACTCGAAGGGGGAGGCTACACCTTC. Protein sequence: CASRLEGGGYTF.

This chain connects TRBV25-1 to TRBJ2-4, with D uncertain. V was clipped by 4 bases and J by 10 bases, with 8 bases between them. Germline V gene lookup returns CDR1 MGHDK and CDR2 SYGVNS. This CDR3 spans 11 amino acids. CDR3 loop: CASSAGFIQYF. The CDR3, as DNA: TGTGCCAGCAGTGCGGGCTTTATTCAGTACTTC.

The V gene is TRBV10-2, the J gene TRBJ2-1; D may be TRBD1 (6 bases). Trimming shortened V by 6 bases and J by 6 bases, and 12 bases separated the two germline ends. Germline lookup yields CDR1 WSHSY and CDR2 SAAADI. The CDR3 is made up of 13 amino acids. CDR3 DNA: TGCGCCAGCAGAGACATACAGGGCAATGAGCAGTTCTTC. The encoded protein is CASRDIQGNEQFF.